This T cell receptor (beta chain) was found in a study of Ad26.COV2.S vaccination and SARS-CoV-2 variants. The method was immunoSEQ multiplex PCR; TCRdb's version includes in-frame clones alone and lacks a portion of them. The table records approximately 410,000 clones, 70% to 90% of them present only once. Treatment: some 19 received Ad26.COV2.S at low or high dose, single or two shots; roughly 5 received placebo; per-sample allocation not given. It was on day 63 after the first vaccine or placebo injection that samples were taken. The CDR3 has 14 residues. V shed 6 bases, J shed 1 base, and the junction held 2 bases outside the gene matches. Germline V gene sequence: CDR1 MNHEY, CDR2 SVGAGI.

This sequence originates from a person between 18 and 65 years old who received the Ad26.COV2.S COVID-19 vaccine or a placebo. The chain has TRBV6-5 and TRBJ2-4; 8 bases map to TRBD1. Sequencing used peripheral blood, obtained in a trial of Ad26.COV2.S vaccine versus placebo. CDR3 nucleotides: TGTGCCAGCAGGCGACAGGGGGCCAAAAACATTCAGTACTTC. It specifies CASRRQGAKNIQYF.